The TCR beta chain under discussion was sequenced for a study of shared clonotypes between healthy human individuals. Study observations and caveats: Naive subsets generally exceeded memory subsets in estimated richness. The expectation was that sequencing depth would affect clonotype sharing among donors.

On this clone: The antigen remains unidentified.

DNA at around 210 ng, tens of thousands of T cell genomes, went into sorted-subset replicate PCRs. Data came from immunoSEQ multiplex PCR; TCRdb stores just in-frame clones and leaves some out. The table lists approximately 2.3 million clones, over 85% of them singletons. Germline V gene sequence: CDR1 SGHRS, CDR2 YFSETQ. The CDR3 runs to 14 residues. V was clipped by 2 bases and J by 1 base, with 9 bases between them. Naive CD45RA+ and memory CD45RA-negative subsets were split from CD4+ cells. Sequenced input: naive CD4+ T cells from PBMCs. Subset indicated: CD45RA+ positively selected. The chain has TRBV5-1 and TRBJ2-5; D is perhaps TRBD1 (5 bases). The sequence was collected from a young man in good health. Some clones in this sample may be carry-over from other donors' samples. CDR3 nucleotide sequence: TGCGCCAGCAGCTTAGGGGCCATCCAAGAGACCCAGTACTTC. Translating it yields CASSLGAIQETQYF.